A selection of T cell receptor beta chains follows, all from one sample in a study of early T cells in non-severe SARS-CoV-2 infection. TCRdb analysed the 5' RACE reads with MiXCR anew, one entry per CDR3 protein. This sample has 55,000 or so distinct CDR3 sequences, with roughly an eighth found just once. The material sequenced was whole blood. The receptors come from an adult who was a healthcare worker with PCR-confirmed SARS-CoV-2 infection or an uninfected control (not recorded which). The CDR3 runs from the conserved cysteine through the conserved F or W. The order of the fields is D gene, J gene, clone size, V gene, CDR3 protein, CDR3 DNA. D genes are given only for firm matches. Some rows mark clone size as missing; the rest say once, few, many or name a class of expanded clone.

-,TRBJ1-1,once,TRBV9,CASSPGGGGNTEAFF,TGTGCCAGCAGCCCAGGAGGTGGGGGAAACACTGAAGCTTTCTTT
TRBD1,TRBJ1-2,many,TRBV7-8,CASSPRQGVRYTF,TGTGCCAGCAGCCCCCGACAGGGTGTACGCTACACCTTC
-,TRBJ1-1,few,TRBV4-3,CASSQDDGASAPGAEAFF,TGCGCCAGCAGCCAAGACGACGGGGCATCGGCGCCGGGTGCTGAAGCTTTCTTT
-,TRBJ2-7,-,TRBV5-4,CASSRPGDFYEQYF,TGTGCCAGCAGCCGGCCGGGAGACTTTTACGAGCAGTACTTC
-,TRBJ1-1,-,TRBV18,CASSPPGSHFSGAFF,TGTGCCAGCTCACCACCTGGCAGTCACTTCTCGGGCGCTTTCTTT
-,TRBJ1-1,many,TRBV11-2,CASSPLSGQTAKANTEAFF,TGTGCCAGCAGCCCCCTTTCTGGACAGACAGCTAAAGCGAACACTGAAGCTTTCTTT
-,TRBJ1-4,-,TRBV5-1,CASSLGGTEELFF,TGCGCCAGCAGCTTGGGGGGGACCGAAGAACTGTTTTTT
TRBD2,TRBJ2-3,few,TRBV9,CASSLGWTSATDTQYF,TGTGCCAGCAGCCTAGGGTGGACTAGCGCCACAGATACGCAGTATTTT
TRBD2,TRBJ2-2,-,TRBV25-1,CASGLGGSKTGELFF,TGTGCCAGCGGGCTCGGGGGGTCAAAAACCGGGGAGCTGTTTTTT
TRBD2,TRBJ2-1,many,TRBV10-2,CATSAGAYNEQFF,TGCGCCACCTCAGCGGGGGCTTACAATGAGCAGTTCTTC
-,TRBJ2-1,few,TRBV15,CATCPAGSYNEQFF,TGTGCCACCTGCCCCGCGGGGTCCTACAATGAGCAGTTCTTC
TRBD2,TRBJ2-1,many,TRBV18,CASSPPSGGPNEQFF,TGTGCCAGCTCGCCTCCTAGCGGGGGGCCCAATGAGCAGTTCTTC
-,TRBJ2-7,-,TRBV10-3,CAISESRQGSAEQYF,TGTGCCATCAGTGAGTCTCGGCAGGGCAGTGCCGAGCAGTACTTC
-,TRBJ1-2,many,TRBV3-1,CASSGGSGSYTF,TGTGCCAGCAGCGGAGGTTCAGGGAGCTACACCTTC
-,TRBJ2-1,few,TRBV2,CASELSPGRSYNEQFF,TGTGCCAGCGAACTAAGTCCTGGCCGCTCCTACAATGAGCAGTTCTTC
-,TRBJ2-2,many,TRBV5-1,CASSEQGQELFF,TGCGCCAGCAGCGAACAGGGACAGGAGCTGTTTTTT
-,TRBJ2-5,-,TRBV7-2,CASSFGAEQETQYF,TGTGCCAGCAGCTTTGGCGCGGAACAAGAGACCCAGTACTTC
-,TRBJ1-4,few,TRBV7-2,CASSTQAATNEKLFF,TGTGCCAGCAGCACCCAAGCAGCAACTAATGAAAAACTGTTTTTT
-,TRBJ2-6,few,TRBV4-3,CASSQGDRTGANVLTF,TGCGCCAGCAGCCAAGGTGACAGGACTGGGGCCAACGTCCTGACTTTC
-,TRBJ2-4,few,TRBV29-1,CSVWGADIQYF,TGCAGCGTTTGGGGGGCGGACATTCAGTACTTC
TRBD1,TRBJ2-3,-,TRBV6-6,CASSEAGQGDTDTQYF,TGTGCCAGCAGCGAAGCGGGACAGGGGGATACAGATACGCAGTATTTT
TRBD1,TRBJ1-1,few,TRBV18,CASSPVGQGGTEAFF,TGTGCCAGCTCACCAGTGGGACAGGGGGGCACTGAAGCTTTCTTT
TRBD2,TRBJ2-3,few,TRBV5-1,CASSLGPRASGSRNTQYF,TGCGCCAGCAGCTTGGGGCCCCGTGCTAGCGGATCGAGGAATACGCAGTATTTT
TRBD1,TRBJ1-2,-,TRBV6-6,CASTMGGSFRDRAYGYTF,TGTGCCAGCACTATGGGCGGCTCGTTCCGGGACAGGGCATATGGCTACACCTTC
-,TRBJ2-1,few,TRBV7-2,CASSPDLRIYNEQFF,TGTGCCAGCAGCCCGGACCTGCGGATCTACAATGAGCAGTTCTTC
-,TRBJ1-1,-,TRBV20-1,CSARDSGRTEAFF,TGCAGTGCTAGAGACTCGGGGCGCACTGAAGCTTTCTTT
TRBD1,TRBJ1-1,few,TRBV12-3/TRBV12-4,CASSQGGTGLTFF,TGTGCCAGCAGCCAAGGGGGGACAGGGTTAACTTTCTTT
-,TRBJ2-7,few,TRBV30,CAWSGRLNGIYEQYF,TGTGCCTGGAGTGGGCGTCTCAACGGTATCTACGAGCAGTACTTC
TRBD2,TRBJ2-3,many,TRBV6-4,CASSVNGGTTDTQYF,TGTGCCAGCAGTGTGAACGGGGGGACCACAGATACGCAGTATTTT
-,TRBJ2-7,few,TRBV7-2,CASSTQGPYEQYF,TGTGCCAGCAGCACCCAGGGTCCCTACGAGCAGTACTTC
TRBD1,TRBJ2-6,-,TRBV29-1,CSVETGGSGANVLTF,TGCAGCGTTGAAACAGGGGGCTCTGGGGCCAACGTCCTGACTTTC
TRBD2,TRBJ2-1,-,TRBV15,CATSPSGGGEQFF,TGTGCCACCAGCCCCAGCGGCGGGGGTGAGCAGTTCTTC
-,TRBJ1-1,-,TRBV11-1,CASSRLQGTSAEAFF,TGTGCCAGCAGTAGGCTACAGGGAACGAGCGCTGAAGCTTTCTTT
-,TRBJ1-5,many,TRBV30,CAWSVLTADQPQHF,TGTGCCTGGAGTGTACTGACGGCCGATCAGCCCCAGCATTTT
-,TRBJ2-3,-,TRBV7-9,CASSLNSFVSTDTQYF,TGTGCCAGCAGCTTAAACTCCTTCGTTAGCACAGATACGCAGTATTTT
TRBD1,TRBJ1-1,-,TRBV18,CASSPDGQGTAFF,TGTGCCAGCTCACCAGACGGACAGGGTACAGCTTTCTTT
-,TRBJ2-7,-,TRBV7-8,CASSLGSTYEQYF,TGTGCCAGCAGTCTGGGATCGACCTACGAGCAGTACTTC
TRBD1,TRBJ1-1,once,TRBV7-2,CASSSHRGRTEAFF,TGTGCCAGCAGCTCACACAGGGGCCGGACTGAAGCTTTCTTT
TRBD1,TRBJ1-1,-,TRBV18,CASSGQKNTEAFF,TGTGCCAGCTCGGGACAGAAGAACACTGAAGCTTTCTTT
TRBD2,TRBJ2-1,many,TRBV6-6,CASSYGRGGLNEQFF,TGTGCCAGCAGTTACGGGCGGGGGGGCTTGAATGAGCAGTTCTTC
-,TRBJ2-5,many,TRBV11-2,CASTEQGGYQETQYF,TGTGCCAGCACCGAACAGGGGGGGTACCAAGAGACCCAGTACTTC
TRBD1,TRBJ2-7,few,TRBV5-4,CASSPDRGLFYEQYF,TGTGCCAGCAGTCCTGACAGGGGGCTCTTCTACGAGCAGTACTTC
-,TRBJ2-7,many,TRBV5-1,CASKFEGVPYEQYF,TGCGCCAGCAAGTTCGAAGGGGTCCCCTACGAGCAGTACTTC
-,TRBJ2-7,-,TRBV9,CASSVAGTAAYEQYF,TGTGCCAGCAGCGTTGCCGGGACGGCAGCCTACGAGCAGTACTTC
-,TRBJ2-7,-,TRBV2,CASSIPLGTPAYEQYF,TGTGCCAGCAGTATTCCTCTCGGGACTCCTGCCTACGAGCAGTACTTC
TRBD2,TRBJ2-1,-,TRBV7-2,CASSRGAGESYNEQFF,TGTGCCAGCAGCCGCGGGGCGGGGGAATCCTACAATGAGCAGTTCTTC
-,TRBJ1-3,-,TRBV19,CASRRVFTANPGNTIYF,TGTGCCAGTAGACGGGTCTTCACAGCTAACCCTGGAAACACCATATATTTT
-,TRBJ2-7,-,TRBV20-1,CSARASYEQYF,TGCAGTGCTAGAGCCAGCTACGAGCAGTACTTC
-,TRBJ2-2,-,TRBV20-1,CSARGGTGELFF,TGCAGTGCTAGAGGGGGCACCGGGGAGCTGTTTTTT
-,TRBJ2-1,few,TRBV21-1,CASSDSRNNEQFF,TGTGCCAGCAGCGATAGCAGGAACAATGAGCAGTTCTTC
TRBD1,TRBJ1-5,-,TRBV6-1,CASSGGTGVKGNQPQHF,TGTGCCAGCAGTGGAGGGACAGGGGTTAAAGGCAATCAGCCCCAGCATTTT
-,TRBJ2-7,-,TRBV11-2,CASSLEGLGQYF,TGTGCCAGCAGCTTAGAGGGTCTTGGGCAGTACTTC
-,TRBJ1-1,many,TRBV13,CASSSGPTEAFF,TGTGCCAGCAGCTCAGGACCGACGGAAGCTTTCTTT
TRBD1,TRBJ2-5,many,TRBV28,CASSSWTGEETQYF,TGTGCCAGCAGTTCCTGGACAGGGGAAGAGACCCAGTACTTC
TRBD1,TRBJ1-2,-,TRBV2,CASSPRDRRFYGYTF,TGTGCCAGCAGCCCCCGGGACAGGAGATTCTATGGCTACACCTTC